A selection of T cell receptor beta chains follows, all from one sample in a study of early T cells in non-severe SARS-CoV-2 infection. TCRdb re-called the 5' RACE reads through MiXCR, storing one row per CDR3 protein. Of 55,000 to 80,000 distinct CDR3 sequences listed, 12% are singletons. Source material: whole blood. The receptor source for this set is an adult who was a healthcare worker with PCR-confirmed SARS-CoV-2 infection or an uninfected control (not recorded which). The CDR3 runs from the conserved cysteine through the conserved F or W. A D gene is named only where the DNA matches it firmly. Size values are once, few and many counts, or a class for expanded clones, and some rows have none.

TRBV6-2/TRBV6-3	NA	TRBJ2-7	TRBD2	CASAFVWAGGSYEQYF	TGTGCCAGCGCCTTTGTTTGGGCGGGAGGCTCCTACGAGCAGTACTTC
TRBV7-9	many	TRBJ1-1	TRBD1	CASSGKTGMLNTEAFF	TGTGCCAGCAGCGGGAAGACAGGGATGCTTAACACTGAAGCTTTCTTT
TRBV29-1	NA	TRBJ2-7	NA	CSVVKGLGEQYF	TGCAGCGTTGTTAAGGGGCTTGGGGAGCAGTACTTC
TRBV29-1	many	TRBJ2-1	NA	CSVEDRQGTPYNEQFF	TGCAGCGTTGAAGATCGTCAGGGTACTCCCTACAATGAGCAGTTCTTC
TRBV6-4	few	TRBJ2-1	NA	CASSDVASSYNEQFF	TGTGCCAGCAGTGACGTGGCCAGCTCCTACAATGAGCAGTTCTTC
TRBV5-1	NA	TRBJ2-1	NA	CASSPAGVLSSYNEQFF	TGCGCCAGCAGCCCCGCTGGGGTGCTAAGCTCCTACAATGAGCAGTTCTTC
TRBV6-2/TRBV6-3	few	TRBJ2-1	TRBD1	CASRDRGYNEQFF	TGTGCCAGCAGGGACAGGGGCTACAATGAGCAGTTCTTC
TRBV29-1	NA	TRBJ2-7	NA	CSVRPSIYEQYF	TGCAGCGTTAGGCCCAGCATATACGAGCAGTACTTC
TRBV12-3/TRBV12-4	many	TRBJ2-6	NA	CASSLGRSGANVLTF	TGTGCCAGCAGTTTAGGACGATCTGGGGCCAACGTCCTGACTTTC
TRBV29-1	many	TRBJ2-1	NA	CSVESPIRPLRNNEQFF	TGCAGCGTTGAGAGCCCCATACGACCCTTACGGAACAATGAGCAGTTCTTC
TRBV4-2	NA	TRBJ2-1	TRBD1	CASSQVGQGYEQFF	TGTGCCAGCAGCCAAGTGGGACAGGGGTACGAGCAGTTCTTC
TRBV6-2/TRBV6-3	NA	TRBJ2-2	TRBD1	CASSPDRDPGELFF	TGTGCCAGCAGCCCTGACAGGGATCCCGGGGAGCTGTTTTTT
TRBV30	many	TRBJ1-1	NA	CASKTGRNTEAFF	TGTGCCAGCAAGACAGGTAGGAACACTGAAGCTTTCTTT
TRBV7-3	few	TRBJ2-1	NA	CASSFGGGKLNNEQFF	TGTGCCAGCAGCTTCGGAGGGGGAAAACTAAACAATGAGCAGTTCTTC
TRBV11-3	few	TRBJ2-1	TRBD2	CASSLAAGGYYNEQFF	TGTGCCAGCAGCTTAGCAGCGGGAGGTTACTACAATGAGCAGTTCTTC
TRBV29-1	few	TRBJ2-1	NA	CSVEDGLRRSYNEQFF	TGCAGCGTTGAAGATGGTCTGCGGAGGTCCTACAATGAGCAGTTCTTC
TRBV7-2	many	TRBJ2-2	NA	CASSPHRGTDTGELFF	TGTGCCAGCAGCCCCCATCGGGGTACAGACACCGGGGAGCTGTTTTTT
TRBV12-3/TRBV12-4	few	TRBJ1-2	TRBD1	CASRDHSGTEDFFYGYTF	TGTGCCAGCAGAGACCATTCCGGGACAGAAGATTTCTTCTATGGCTACACCTTC